This T cell receptor (beta chain) was sequenced during a study of blood T cells in healthy people across ages. Next came a second PCR, run for about 7 to 12 cycles, which used a sample-barcoded 5' primer along with a J-beta primer mix. TCRdb processed the 5' RACE reads anew with MiXCR; each CDR3 protein has one entry. The sample lists about 1.6 million distinct CDR3 sequences, roughly 32% occurring once. Concerning this clonotype: Its antigen is unknown.

V lost 2 bases, J lost 2 bases, and 12 bases lay in between. The CDR3 is 15 residues long. Germline V gene sequence: CDR1 MGHRA, CDR2 YSYEKL. Findings of the study overall: Higher naive T cell percentage went strongly together with higher TCR beta diversity.

The TCR was taken from a woman aged 30 to 39 in good health. The chain is built from TRBV4-1 and TRBJ2-5; tentatively, D is TRBD1 (6 bases). The material sequenced was blood. This chain's CDR3 is CASSQTGLSQETQYF. The CDR3 nucleotides are TGCGCCAGCAGCCAAACAGGGTTGTCACAAGAGACCCAGTACTTC.